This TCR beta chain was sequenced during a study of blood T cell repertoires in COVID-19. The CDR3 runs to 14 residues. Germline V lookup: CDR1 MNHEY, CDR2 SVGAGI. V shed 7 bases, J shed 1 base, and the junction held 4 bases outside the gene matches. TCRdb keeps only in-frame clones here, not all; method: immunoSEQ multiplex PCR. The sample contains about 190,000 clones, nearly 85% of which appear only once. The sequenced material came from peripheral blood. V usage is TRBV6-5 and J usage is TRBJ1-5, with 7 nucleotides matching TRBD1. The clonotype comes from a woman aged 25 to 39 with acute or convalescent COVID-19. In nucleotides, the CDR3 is TGTGCCAGCACGCAACAGGGGAGCAATCAGCCCCAGCATTTT. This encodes CASTQQGSNQPQHF.